This T cell receptor (beta chain) is drawn from a study of cytomegalovirus exposure and HLA in healthy donors. The overall study: Sequencing of roughly 180 million T cells in an earlier analysis found 100 million to 140 million unique TCR beta sequences.

Germline CDR1 reads SGHDT; CDR2 reads YYEEEE. This CDR3 spans 14 amino acids. The ends were cut back, 2 bases at V and 1 base at J, with 10 bases in the middle. Regarding this clone: The antigen remains undetermined.

Use of 60 Vbeta and 13 Jbeta primers characterized the PCR. Assay used: immunoSEQ multiplex PCR; TCRdb lists only in-frame clones, some missing. Of about 120,000 clones in the sample, roughly 9.9% are singletons; the top ten hold approximately 3%. Whole-study findings and limits: Across donors, sequencing depth was assumed by presence/absence analyses to be roughly uniform. In a later analysis, CMV-associated beta chains were mostly HLA-associated, it appeared.

V gene TRBV5-6 combines with J gene TRBJ2-7, with a weak D call TRBD1 (5 bases). Sequencing used PBMCs. The source is a man aged 30 to 39 in good health and CMV-seronegative. The CDR3: CASSFGAGSYEQYF. The CDR3, as DNA: TGTGCCAGCAGCTTTGGGGCAGGGTCCTACGAGCAGTACTTC.